The 25 T cell receptor beta chains below all came from one sample that was sequenced in a study of T cells after yellow fever vaccination. MiXCR was run by TCRdb on the 5' RACE reads, yielding one entry per CDR3 protein. The sample lists some 340,000 distinct CDR3 sequences, over 4% occurring once. Specimen: PBMCs, collected 5 days after the yellow fever booster vaccination. The receptors derive from a man in his late teens or twenties who received the YFV17D yellow fever vaccine.

This clonotype occurred many times. This chain connects TRBV6-2 or TRBV6-3 to TRBJ1-5; D unresolved. The germline V and J ends were trimmed by 5 bases and 0 bases, with 20 bases remaining between them. The germline gives CDR1 MNHEY, CDR2 SVGEGT. This CDR3 region has 18 residues. CDR3 nucleotides: TGTGCCAGCAGTCCTACCCGGGGAGGGAATCCTAGCAATCAGCCCCAGCATTTT. Translating gives CASSPTRGGNPSNQPQHF.

The table lists this clonotype with a few counts. The chain uses TRBV5-1 and TRBJ2-5; a possible D gene is TRBD1 (6 bases). Germline lookup yields CDR1 SGHRS and CDR2 YFSETQ. CDR3 length: 15 residues. The V gene lost 3 bases and the J gene lost 4 bases, with 16 bases spanning the gap. The CDR3 loop reads CASSSHSDSRETQYF. CDR3 DNA sequence: TGCGCCAGCAGCTCTCATTCGGACAGTAGAGAGACCCAGTACTTC.

V is TRBV24-1 and J is TRBJ1-1, with 12 bases lining up with TRBD1. CDR1 KGHDR and CDR2 SFDVKD come from the germline V gene. The trim removed 6 bases at V and 5 bases at J, leaving 6 bases unmatched. The CDR3 extends over 15 amino acids. Here the CDR3 DNA reads TGTGCCACCAGTCCCCGGGACAGGGGGCATACTGAAGCTTTCTTT. This translates into CATSPRDRGHTEAFF.

This clonotype was found many times. The V call is TRBV10-3, the J call TRBJ1-1, with a weak D call TRBD1 (6 bases). V lost 6 bases to trimming and J lost 3 bases, with 11 bases between them. The germline CDR1 and CDR2 sequences are ENHRY and SYGVKD. CDR3 length: 13 residues. CDR3 in amino acids: CAIRIGQHTEAFF. The CDR3 bases are TGTGCCATCAGGATTGGACAGCACACTGAAGCTTTCTTT.

This clonotype was counted many times. V and J are TRBV5-4 and TRBJ2-7, with no clear D. The CDR3 spans 13 residues. The germline CDR1 and CDR2 sequences are SGHNT and YYREEE (reference sequence). The V and J ends lost 0 bases and 7 bases respectively, with 11 bases between them. The CDR3 is CASSLGSLAEQYF. For the CDR3, the DNA is TGTGCCAGCAGCTTGGGTAGTCTGGCTGAGCAGTACTTC. Complete variable domain (other parts from reference TRBV5-4 and TRBJ2-7): ETGVTQSPTHLIKTRGQQVTLRCSSQSGHNTVSWYQQALGQGPQFIFQYYREEENGRGNFPPRFSGLQFPNYSSELNVNALELDDSALYLCASSLGSLAEQYFGPGTRLTVT.

The V gene is TRBV5-1, the J gene TRBJ1-5, with 7 nucleotides matching TRBD1. CDR3 size: 15 residues. The ends lost 2 bases at V and 6 bases at J; junction bases unmatched: 8. CDR1 and CDR2 (germline): SGHRS, YFSETQ. The CDR3 here is CASSFTGAPAQPQHF. The CDR3, as DNA: TGCGCCAGCAGCTTTACAGGGGCGCCTGCTCAGCCCCAGCATTTT.

V is TRBV15 and J is TRBJ2-7; D perhaps matches TRBD2 (6 bases). This CDR3 spans 13 amino acids. Germline CDR1 LNHNV, CDR2 YYDKDF (reference sequence). Trimming cost V 6 bases and J 0 bases, with 9 bases left between them. Here the CDR3 DNA reads TGTGCCACCAGGCTCGGGAGCTCCTACGAGCAGTACGTC. This translates into CATRLGSSYEQYV.

This clonotype appeared a few times. The chain carries TRBV7-3 and TRBJ2-2; 13 bases agree with TRBD2. Unmatched junction bases numbered 3, after V lost 5 bases and J lost 6 bases. This CDR3 has 15 amino acids. Germline assignment: CDR1 SGHTA and CDR2 FQGTGA. The CDR3 protein is CASSPTSGGAGELFF. CDR3 nucleotide sequence: TGTGCCAGCAGCCCAACTAGCGGGGGGGCCGGGGAGCTGTTTTTT.

There are many counts of this clonotype. The chain employs TRBV4-2 and TRBJ2-7; D not resolved. V was pared by 0 bases and J by 4 bases, with 13 bases between. Germline CDR1 reads LGHNA; CDR2 reads YNFKEQ. The CDR3 has 15 amino acids. Here the CDR3 DNA reads TGTGCCAGCAGCCAAGATAGGGCACCTTATTACGAGCAGTACTTC. Its translation is CASSQDRAPYYEQYF.

In regard to this clonotype: One junction end does not reproduce the germline sequence, and a read error may be involved. For the CDR3, the DNA is TGTGCCTGCCTCCCCGGGACAGGGTCCAGCGAGCATTACTTC. It encodes CACLPGTGSSEHYF. V and J are TRBV12-3 or TRBV12-4 and TRBJ2-7; 9 bases agree with TRBD1. The CDR3 is made up of 14 amino acids.

The chain links TRBV4-2 to TRBJ2-3; D uncertain. Germline CDR1 LGHNA, CDR2 YNFKEQ. Trimming removed 1 base from V and 3 bases from J, with 5 bases in between. This CDR3 has 13 amino acids. DNA for the CDR3: TGTGCCAGCAGCCAAGTTCTGACAGATACGCAGTATTTT. Translated, it gives CASSQVLTDTQYF.

This clonotype was picked up many times. CDR3 bases: TGTGCCAGCAGTTACTCGAAGGGGGGCAGGGGGGATTCACCCCTCCACTTT. Its translation is CASSYSKGGRGDSPLHF. The V gene is TRBV6-5, the J gene TRBJ1-6; 7 nucleotides align to TRBD1. The germline V gene has CDR1 MNHEY and CDR2 SVGAGI. CDR3 length equals 17 residues. Trimming cost V 0 bases and J 8 bases; bases outside gene matches: 10.

There are many counts of this clonotype. The chain is built from TRBV12-3 or TRBV12-4 and TRBJ1-5, with D unclear. V lost 0 bases, J lost 6 bases, and 9 bases lay in between. This CDR3 comprises 14 residues. The CDR3 sequence is CASSLAGSGQPQHF. The CDR3 DNA is TGTGCCAGCAGTTTAGCAGGGTCGGGTCAGCCCCAGCATTTT.

This chain links TRBV5-4 with TRBJ2-7; D is ambiguous. Per the germline V gene, CDR1 is SGHNT and CDR2 is YYREEE (reference sequence). V lost 4 bases to trimming and J lost 6 bases, with 8 bases between them. The CDR3 is 11 residues long. CDR3 sequence: CASSGMSEQYF. DNA for the CDR3: TGTGCCAGCAGCGGGATGTCCGAGCAGTACTTC.

The CDR3, as DNA: TGCAGTGCTAGAGAATGGGGACGGCCGGGCGGGACCCAGTACTTC. Amino acids: CSAREWGRPGGTQYF. V is TRBV20-1 and J is TRBJ2-5; D is possibly TRBD1 or TRBD2 (5 bases each). Deletions cut 0 bases from V and 7 bases from J, with 18 bases between. The germline V gene has CDR1 DFQATT and CDR2 SNEGSKA (reference sequence). This CDR3 is 15 amino acids long.

This clonotype was seen more than once but under ten times. The J gene is TRBJ2-3, the V gene TRBV4-2; D perhaps matches TRBD2 (6 bases). The CDR3 is 15 amino acids. Germline loops: CDR1 LGHNA, CDR2 YNFKEQ. V gave up 0 bases and J gave up 1 base, with 8 bases separating them. The CDR3: CASSQDTGGTDTQYF. CDR3 sequence (DNA): TGTGCCAGCAGCCAAGATACGGGGGGCACAGATACGCAGTATTTT.

The V call is TRBV11-2, the J call TRBJ1-2, with 10 nucleotides matching TRBD1. Germline V gene sequence: CDR1 SGHAT, CDR2 FQNNGV. The V and J ends lost 4 bases and 10 bases, in that order; junction bases with no gene match: 12. CDR3 size: 15 residues. CDR3 nucleotides: TGTGCCAGCAGCTCTCGTCCCGGGACAGGGGAGGCCTACACCTTC. Amino acids: CASSSRPGTGEAYTF. The full variable domain, its missing parts supplied by reference TRBV11-2 and TRBJ1-2, is EAGVAQSPRYKIIEKRQSVAFWCNPISGHATLYWYQQILGQGPKLLIQFQNNGVVDDSQLPKDRFSAERLKGVDSTLKIQPAKLEDSAVYLCASSSRPGTGEAYTFGSGTRLTVV.

The chain uses TRBV5-1 and TRBJ2-2, with 9 bases aligning to TRBD1. This CDR3 is built from 15 residues. The V segment lost 3 bases and the J segment 7 bases; nucleotides outside the gene matches: 7. Looked up from germline, CDR1 is SGHRS and CDR2 is YFSETQ. The CDR3 here is CASSSRTGDYGELFF. The DNA for the CDR3 is TGCGCCAGCAGCTCACGGACAGGGGATTACGGGGAGCTGTTTTTT.

This chain uses TRBV6-5 with TRBJ1-5; 8 nucleotides match TRBD1. This CDR3 spans 16 amino acids. CDR1 MNHEY and CDR2 SVGAGI come from the germline V gene. Germline trimming cut 6 bases from V and 1 base from J; bases unmatched to any gene: 8. The DNA for the CDR3 is TGTGCCAGCAGACAGGGGGTCTCGAGAAGCAATCAGCCCCAGCATTTT. It codes for CASRQGVSRSNQPQHF.

This clonotype has only a few counts. The rearrangement links TRBV7-9 to TRBJ2-6; 12 nucleotides agree with TRBD1. The CDR3 has 17 residues. Germline loops: CDR1 SEHNR, CDR2 FQNEAQ (reference sequence). V gave up 2 bases and J gave up 5 bases; unmatched junction bases: 4. The DNA for the CDR3 is TGTGCCAGCAGCTTACGGGACAGGGGGCGACGGGCCAACGTCCTGACTTTC. This gives the protein CASSLRDRGRRANVLTF.

This chain uses TRBV2 with TRBJ1-5; unclear D gene. Trimming stripped 1 base from V and 7 bases from J, with 14 bases between. The CDR3 runs 15 residues. Per the germline V gene, CDR1 is SNHLY and CDR2 is FYNNEI. CDR3 protein: CASSEGPSLGQPQHF. The CDR3 DNA reads as TGTGCCAGCAGTGAAGGGCCATCACTGGGGCAGCCCCAGCATTTT.

This clonotype was counted many times. This sequence joins TRBV12-3 or TRBV12-4 and TRBJ1-1; 9 positions match TRBD1. V shed 2 bases and J 3 bases; nucleotides not matched to a gene: 10. CDR3 length equals 17 residues. CDR3 sequence (DNA): TGTGCCAGCAGTTTAACGTGGACAGGGGATTTATACACTGAAGCTTTCTTT. This encodes CASSLTWTGDLYTEAFF.

The table lists this clonotype with many counts. The chain combines TRBV12-3 or TRBV12-4 with TRBJ2-4, with D unclear. The CDR3 spans 14 residues. Trimming stripped 3 bases from V and 2 bases from J, with 8 bases between. CDR3 amino acids: CASSFGGSKNIQYF. In DNA form, the CDR3 reads TGTGCCAGCAGTTTCGGCGGATCCAAAAACATTCAGTACTTC.

This clonotype showed up just a few times. This rearrangement joins TRBV3-1 to TRBJ2-5; D uncertain. Germline CDR1 and CDR2: LGHDT and YNNKEL (reference sequence). Trimming removed 0 bases at V and 2 bases at J, with 10 bases between. The CDR3 has 15 amino acids. CDR3 residues: CASSQDPRTQETQYF. DNA of the CDR3: TGTGCCAGCAGCCAAGATCCCCGGACGCAAGAGACCCAGTACTTC.

This clonotype was observed a handful of times. This chain connects TRBV27 to TRBJ1-1; the match to TRBD1 covers 7 bases. Trimming at V came to 3 bases and at J to 2 bases, leaving 12 bases not matched to a gene. Germline CDR1 is MNHEY and CDR2 is SMNVEV (reference sequence). The CDR3 spans 17 residues. DNA of the CDR3: TGTGCCAGCAGTTTTAAGCAGGGGGGTTCCTTAAACACTGAAGCTTTCTTT. Translated, it gives CASSFKQGGSLNTEAFF.